The 8 T cell receptor beta chains below all came from one sample that was sequenced in a study of Ad26.COV2.S vaccination and SARS-CoV-2 variants. Clones were read by immunoSEQ multiplex PCR, and TCRdb kept only the in-frame ones, dropping some. The top ten hold roughly 13% of the sample, which has about 480,000 clones, around 90% seen once. As for treatment: around 19 received Ad26.COV2.S at low or high dose, single or two shots; 5 received placebo; per-sample allocation not given. Specimen acquisition occurred on day 63 following the initial vaccine or placebo injection. The starting material was peripheral blood, obtained in a trial of Ad26.COV2.S vaccine versus placebo. The receptors were gathered from a person aged 18 to 65 who received the Ad26.COV2.S COVID-19 vaccine or a placebo.

The chain combines TRBV5-1 with TRBJ2-3; 7 bases map to TRBD2. Losses at the gene ends were 6 bases for V and 6 bases for J; bases not matched to a gene: 7. Germline V gene lookup returns CDR1 SGHRS and CDR2 YFSETQ. The CDR3 totals 13 residues. The CDR3 spells CASKFAGEDTQYF. CDR3 bases: TGCGCCAGCAAGTTCGCGGGAGAGGATACGCAGTATTTT.

This clone was counted once. The V gene is TRBV29-1, the J gene TRBJ2-1; tentatively, D is TRBD1 (11 bases). V dropped 6 bases and J dropped 6 bases, with 27 bases sitting between them. This CDR3 has 17 residues. Germline V gene lookup returns CDR1 SQVTM and CDR2 ANQGSEA. In DNA form, the CDR3 reads TGCAGCGTGCCCGGGACAGGGGGGTCTAGCGGGAGCAATGAGCAGTTCTTC. It yields the protein CSVPGTGGSSGSNEQFF.

This clone was detected only a few times. The V call is TRBV3-1 (or the pseudogene TRBV3-2), the J call TRBJ1-2, with D hard to call. V was shortened by 0 bases and J by 8 bases, with 7 bases between the two germline ends. The CDR3 is 12 residues long. Per the germline V gene, CDR1 is LGHDT and CDR2 is YNNKEL (reference sequence). CDR3 nucleotides: TGTGCCAGCAGCCAAGAGAAGACGGGCTACACCTTC. Translation gives CASSQEKTGYTF.

The genes are TRBV6-5 and TRBJ2-7, with D possibly being TRBD1 or TRBD2 (5 bases each). V was pared by 5 bases and J by 3 bases, with 17 bases between. Germline V gene sequence: CDR1 MNHEY, CDR2 SVGAGI. This CDR3 spans 15 amino acids. DNA for the CDR3: TGTGCCAGCAGTACCGACGGGACGGGTTACTACGAGCAGTACTTC. Translating it yields CASSTDGTGYYEQYF.

The chain joins TRBV3-1 (or the pseudogene TRBV3-2) to TRBJ2-1; 14 nucleotides match TRBD2. Germline V gene sequence: CDR1 LGHDT, CDR2 YNNKEL (reference sequence). Germline trimming cut 4 bases from V and 4 bases from J; bases unmatched to any gene: 18. The CDR3 spans 21 residues. CDR3 loop: CASSRAPTGTSGSPPYNEQFF. The DNA of the CDR3 is TGTGCCAGCAGCCGAGCGCCCACCGGGACTAGCGGGAGTCCCCCTTACAATGAGCAGTTCTTC.

This clone was recorded only once. The chain joins TRBV12-5 to TRBJ2-3; a weak D match, TRBD2 (6 bases). Looked up from germline, CDR1 is LGHNT and CDR2 is FRNRAP. With 3 bases removed from V and 6 bases from J, the gap between germline ends came to 19 bases. This CDR3 comprises 16 residues. In DNA form, the CDR3 reads TGTGCTAGTGGTTTAGGGGAGGTCTCCCGGATGGATACGCAGTATTTT. It yields the protein CASGLGEVSRMDTQYF.

The chain has TRBV5-8 and TRBJ2-3; 8 bases match TRBD2. The CDR3 sequence is 17 residues long. Germline V lookup: CDR1 SGHTS, CDR2 YDEGEE. J gave up 4 bases and V 0 bases, and 10 bases lay outside the gene matches. This CDR3 is CASSLGQGLAGSDTQYF. The CDR3 DNA follows: TGTGCCAGCAGCTTGGGCCAAGGGCTAGCGGGTTCAGATACGCAGTATTTT.

Only one count was recorded for this clone. The conserved final phenylalanine or tryptophan is absent from the CDR3, which likely points to a read error. The limits of the CDR3 on the DNA are not certain, so only TCRdb's listed CDR3 is given. The chain couples TRBV24-1 to TRBJ1-6; the table names TRBD1, a call not compared with the DNA. The germline gives CDR1 KGHDR, CDR2 SFDVKD. Inclusive of both ends, the CDR3 amounts to 8 amino acids. The CDR3 loop is CATSHRGL.